The 15 T cell receptor beta chains reported below all come from one sample, sequenced in a study of OX40 agonist ivuxolimab in advanced cancers. Here immunoSEQ multiplex PCR was the method, and the copy in TCRdb shows in-frame clones only, minus some. The sample lists around 99,000 clones; roughly 90% were seen once. The specimen comprised CD4+ or CD8+ T cells sorted from blood, sampled in a trial of the OX40 agonist ivuxolimab. The receptors originated from an adult with an advanced solid tumor such as melanoma, head and neck, liver or kidney cancer.

The genes are TRBV29-1 and TRBJ1-2; perhaps TRBD1 as D (5 bases). From germline, CDR1 is SQVTM and CDR2 ANQGSEA. The germline V and J ends were trimmed by 3 bases and 8 bases, with 16 bases remaining between them. The CDR3 is 13 residues long. The CDR3 bases are TGCAGCGTTGAGATGCGCGGGACTAAAGGCTACACCTTC. The encoded protein is CSVEMRGTKGYTF.

This clone was seen a handful of times. The V gene is TRBV19, the J gene TRBJ2-5, with 9 nucleotides matching TRBD2. This CDR3 region has 13 residues. Germline V gives CDR1 LNHDA, CDR2 SQIVND (reference sequence). The trim removed 10 bases at V and 5 bases at J, leaving 8 bases unmatched. The CDR3 DNA is TGTGCCATTAGCGGGAGCCTGGGGGAGACCCAGTACTTC. Translating it yields CAISGSLGETQYF.

This chain links TRBV10-3 with TRBJ2-7, with TRBD1 matching over 7 bases. Germline loops: CDR1 ENHRY, CDR2 SYGVKD. CDR3 size: 13 residues. V was pared by 6 bases and J by 3 bases, with 5 bases of the junction left unmatched. CDR3: CAISRGFGYEQYF. The CDR3, as DNA: TGTGCCATCAGCAGGGGGTTTGGCTACGAGCAGTACTTC.

The V and J genes are TRBV4-2 and TRBJ2-2; TRBD2 agrees at 7 bases. V was pared by 1 base and J by 7 bases, with 6 bases of the junction left unmatched. Germline V gene lookup returns CDR1 LGHNA and CDR2 YNFKEQ. This CDR3 has 15 amino acids. DNA of the CDR3: TGTGCCAGCAGCCAAGTGGCTAGCGGAGACGGGGAGCTGTTTTTT. The encoded protein is CASSQVASGDGELFF.

The chain combines TRBV19 with TRBJ2-1; 9 positions agree with TRBD2. After removal of 7 bases from V and 6 bases from J, the junction contained 10 bases not matched to a gene. The CDR3 is 15 amino acids. The germline CDR1 and CDR2 sequences are LNHDA and SQIVND (reference sequence). CDR3 in amino acids: CASTTLSGGGNEQFF. The CDR3 region has the DNA TGTGCCAGTACCACACTTAGCGGGGGTGGCAATGAGCAGTTCTTC.

This chain joins TRBV7-9 and TRBJ2-1; D is perhaps TRBD1 (6 bases). Germline loops: CDR1 SEHNR, CDR2 FQNEAQ (reference sequence). The CDR3 contains 15 residues. V lost 2 bases and J 7 bases, leaving 15 bases between the germline ends. CDR3 DNA sequence: TGTGCCAGCAGCTTATTGGGGGCCCGTCGGAATGAGCAGTTCTTC. This translates into CASSLLGARRNEQFF.

This sequence joins TRBV5-3 and TRBJ1-4, with unresolved D. TRBV5-3 falls under the ORF class, with uncertain function. V was shortened by 4 bases and J by 7 bases, with 20 bases between the two germline ends. The CDR3 has 16 residues. The CDR3 spells CARSGEASVRGEKLFF. CDR3 sequence (DNA): TGTGCCAGAAGCGGCGAGGCGTCCGTTCGCGGTGAAAAACTGTTTTTT.

CDR3 in amino acids: CASSLDLRRTYEQYF. DNA of the CDR3: TGTGCCAGCAGCTTAGATTTACGCAGGACCTACGAGCAGTACTTC. The chain recombines TRBV7-2 with TRBJ2-7, with no clear D. V gave up 1 base and J gave up 2 bases, with 12 bases separating them. The germline V gene has CDR1 SGHTA and CDR2 FQGNSA. CDR3 length: 15 residues. The variable domain in full, with the rest retrieved from reference TRBV7-2 and TRBJ2-7, is GAGVSQSPSNKVTEKGKDVELRCDPISGHTALYWYRQSLGQGLEFLIYFQGNSAPDKSGLPSDRFSAERTGGSVSTLTIQRTQQEDSAVYLCASSLDLRRTYEQYFGPGTRLTVT.

The genes are TRBV30 and TRBJ2-2; 9 bases line up with TRBD2. The germline CDR1 and CDR2 sequences are GTSNPN and SVGIG (reference sequence). The CDR3 has 14 residues. J lost 4 bases, V lost 8 bases, and 8 bases had no gene match. CDR3 sequence reads: CARKAGGPTGELFF. Here the CDR3 DNA reads TGTGCCCGGAAGGCGGGGGGGCCCACCGGGGAGCTGTTTTTT.

V is TRBV27 and J is TRBJ1-1, with 7 bases identical to TRBD1. V shed 4 bases and J 1 base; nucleotides not matched to a gene: 3. The CDR3 length is 14 residues. Germline V gives CDR1 MNHEY, CDR2 SMNVEV (reference sequence). CDR3 region: CASSSGTANTEAFF. For the CDR3, the DNA is TGTGCCAGCAGTTCCGGGACAGCGAACACTGAAGCTTTCTTT.

The chain has TRBV13 and TRBJ1-2; the D gene is possibly TRBD1 (6 bases). CDR3 length: 15 amino acids. Germline values: CDR1 PRHDT, CDR2 FYEKMQ (reference sequence). V was trimmed by 3 bases and J by 3 bases, leaving 14 bases between them. CDR3 loop: CASSFQGPLDYGYTF. CDR3 DNA: TGTGCCAGCAGCTTTCAGGGGCCCCTCGACTATGGCTACACCTTC. Variable domain in full (rest from reference TRBV13 and TRBJ1-2): AAGVIQSPRHLIKEKRETATLKCYPIPRHDTVYWYQQGPGQDPQFLISFYEKMQSDKGSIPDRFSAQQFSDYHSELNMSSLELGDSALYFCASSFQGPLDYGYTFGSGTRLTVV.

The V and J genes are TRBV5-1 and TRBJ1-1, with D possibly matching TRBD1 (5 bases). V was pared by 4 bases and J by 3 bases, with 16 bases between. Germline CDR1 reads SGHRS; CDR2 reads YFSETQ. This CDR3 has 15 amino acids. The DNA for the CDR3 is TGCGCCAGCAGCATAAACAGGCCCCAGGACACTGAAGCTTTCTTT. It is translated as CASSINRPQDTEAFF.

The V and J genes are TRBV19 and TRBJ1-5; a possible D gene is TRBD1 (5 bases). Germline lookup yields CDR1 LNHDA and CDR2 SQIVND (reference sequence). The length of the CDR3 is 14 residues. V was trimmed by 7 bases and J by 1 base, leaving 11 bases between them. CDR3 sequence: CASTGGISNQPQHF. CDR3 nucleotide sequence: TGTGCCAGTACCGGGGGAATAAGCAATCAGCCCCAGCATTTT.

This sequence joins TRBV19 and TRBJ1-2; D remains ambiguous. Trimming removed 6 bases at V and 7 bases at J, with 15 bases between. CDR1 and CDR2 (germline): LNHDA, SQIVND (reference sequence). The CDR3 consists of 13 residues. The CDR3 bases are TGTGCCAGTAGGCCGGGCGGACTTAGTGGCTACACCTTC. Translation: CASRPGGLSGYTF.

The rearrangement joins TRBV7-3 to TRBJ2-3; 8 positions agree with TRBD2. Germline loops: CDR1 SGHTA, CDR2 FQGTGA. V shed 5 bases and J 3 bases; nucleotides not matched to a gene: 13. This CDR3 has 17 amino acids. The CDR3 spells CASSQYPAGVRTDTQYF. The CDR3 coding sequence is TGTGCCAGCAGCCAATATCCAGCGGGAGTCAGGACAGATACGCAGTATTTT.